This TCR beta chain came from a study of cytomegalovirus exposure and HLA in healthy donors. Germline V gene data show CDR1 as SGHAT and CDR2 as FQNNGV. Unmatched junction bases numbered 7, after V lost 4 bases and J lost 8 bases. The CDR3 is 15 amino acids. Worth noting for this clone: Its specificity is not known.

With 60 Vbeta and 13 Jbeta primers, the PCR was carried out. Sequencing used immunoSEQ multiplex PCR; TCRdb keeps in-frame clones, though not all of them. Among 100,000 to 150,000 clones listed, 80% were seen once. General study points: A missense variant in DCLRE1C was later tied to TCR beta V- and J-gene trimming.

This rearrangement joins TRBV11-2 to TRBJ1-6; 8 nucleotides match TRBD1. The sample consisted of PBMCs. The clonotype originates from a female donor in good health and CMV-seronegative. DNA for the CDR3: TGTGCCAGCAGCTACCAGGGGGCAAAGGATTCACCCCTCCACTTT. Translating gives CASSYQGAKDSPLHF.